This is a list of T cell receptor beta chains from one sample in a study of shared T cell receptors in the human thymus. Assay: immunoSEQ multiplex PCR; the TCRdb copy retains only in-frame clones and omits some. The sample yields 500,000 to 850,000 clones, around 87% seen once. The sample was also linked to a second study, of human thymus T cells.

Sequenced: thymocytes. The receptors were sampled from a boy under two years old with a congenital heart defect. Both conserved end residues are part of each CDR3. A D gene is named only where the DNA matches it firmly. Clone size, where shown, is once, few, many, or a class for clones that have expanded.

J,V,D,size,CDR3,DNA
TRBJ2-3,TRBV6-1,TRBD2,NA,CASSEGGREDTQYF,TGTGCCAGCAGTGAAGGCGGGAGGGAAGATACGCAGTATTTT
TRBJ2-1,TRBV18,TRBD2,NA,CASSPTSGGLYNEQFF,TGTGCCAGCTCACCGACTAGCGGGGGGCTTTACAATGAGCAGTTCTTC
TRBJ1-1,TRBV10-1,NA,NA,CASSGGDGTEAFF,TGCGCCAGCAGTGGCGGGGATGGAACTGAAGCTTTCTTT
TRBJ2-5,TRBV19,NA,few,CASSAGGQSEETQYF,TGTGCCAGTAGCGCTGGGGGCCAGAGTGAAGAGACCCAGTACTTC
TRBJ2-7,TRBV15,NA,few,CATSRDVEGLSYEQYF,TGTGCCACCAGCAGAGATGTGGAGGGGCTCTCCTACGAGCAGTACTTC
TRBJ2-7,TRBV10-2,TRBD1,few,CASRAGTGDSYEQYF,TGCGCCAGCAGAGCCGGGACAGGGGACTCCTACGAGCAGTACTTC
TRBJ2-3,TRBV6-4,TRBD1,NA,CASRRTGATDTQYF,TGTGCCAGCAGGAGGACAGGGGCCACAGATACGCAGTATTTT
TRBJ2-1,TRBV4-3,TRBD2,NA,CASSRTLGLAGVTYNEQFF,TGCGCCAGCAGCCGGACATTGGGACTAGCGGGAGTTACCTACAATGAGCAGTTCTTC
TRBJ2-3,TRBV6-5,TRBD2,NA,CASSYSGREVDTQYF,TGTGCCAGCAGTTACAGCGGGAGGGAGGTAGATACGCAGTATTTT
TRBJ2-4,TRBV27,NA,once,CASRPRRVLAKNIQYF,TGTGCCAGCAGACCCCGGCGGGTTCTAGCCAAAAACATTCAGTACTTC
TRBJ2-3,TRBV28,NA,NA,CASSQARTDTQYF,TGTGCCAGCAGTCAAGCCCGCACAGATACGCAGTATTTT
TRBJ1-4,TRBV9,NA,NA,CASSAGSGRANEKLFF,TGTGCCAGCAGCGCAGGTTCGGGGAGGGCTAACGAAAAACTGTTTTTT
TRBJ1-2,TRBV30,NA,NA,CAWSDRDQYGYTF,TGTGCCTGGAGTGACAGAGACCAGTATGGCTACACCTTC
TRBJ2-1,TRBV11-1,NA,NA,CASSSLSYNEQFF,TGTGCCAGCAGCTCGTTATCCTACAATGAGCAGTTCTTC
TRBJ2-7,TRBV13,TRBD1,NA,CASSLGGGQGAYEQYF,TGTGCCAGCAGCTTAGGAGGGGGACAGGGGGCGTACGAGCAGTACTTC
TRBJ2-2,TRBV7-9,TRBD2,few,CASSLIGGGTGELFF,TGTGCCAGCAGCTTAATTGGCGGGGGGACCGGGGAGCTGTTTTTT
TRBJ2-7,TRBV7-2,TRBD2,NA,CASSWTSGSRYEQYF,TGTGCCAGCAGCTGGACTAGCGGGAGTCGGTACGAGCAGTACTTC
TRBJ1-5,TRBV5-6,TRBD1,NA,CASSLASQGGNQPQHF,TGTGCCAGCAGCTTGGCATCACAGGGGGGGAATCAGCCCCAGCATTTT
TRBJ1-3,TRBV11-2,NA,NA,CASSPRQEVGNTIYF,TGTGCCAGCAGCCCTCGGCAGGAGGTGGGAAACACCATATATTTT
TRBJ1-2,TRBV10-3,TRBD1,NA,CAISELRHQDRHSYGYTF,TGTGCCATCAGTGAGCTTAGACACCAGGACAGGCACTCCTATGGCTACACCTTC
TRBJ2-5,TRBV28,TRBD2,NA,CASSLFRGGQETQYF,TGTGCCAGCAGTTTATTCCGCGGGGGCCAAGAGACCCAGTACTTC
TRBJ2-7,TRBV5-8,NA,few,CASTDDWRDYEQYF,TGTGCCAGCACCGACGACTGGAGGGACTACGAGCAGTACTTC
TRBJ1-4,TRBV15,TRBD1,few,CATSEGRDRVQVATNEKLFF,TGTGCCACCAGCGAGGGGCGGGACAGGGTCCAGGTTGCAACTAATGAAAAACTGTTTTTT
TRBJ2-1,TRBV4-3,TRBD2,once,CASSQGRREGHVAGDNEQFF,TGCGCCAGCAGCCAAGGCCGCAGGGAGGGTCACGTAGCGGGGGACAATGAGCAGTTCTTC
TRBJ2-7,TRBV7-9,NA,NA,CASSLGKTRKTYEQYF,TGTGCCAGCAGCTTAGGGAAGACTCGTAAGACCTACGAGCAGTACTTC
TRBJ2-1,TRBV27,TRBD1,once,CASSPGQDYNEQFF,TGTGCCAGCTCGCCGGGACAGGATTACAATGAGCAGTTCTTC
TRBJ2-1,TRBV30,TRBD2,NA,CAWETSLGSGVYNEQFF,TGTGCCTGGGAGACCTCTTTGGGGAGCGGGGTGTACAATGAGCAGTTCTTC
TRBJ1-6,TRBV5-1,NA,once,CASSRDNSPLHF,TGCGCCAGCAGCCGGGACAATTCCCCCCTCCACTTT
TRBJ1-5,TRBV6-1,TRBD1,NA,CASSEKGQYQPQHF,TGTGCCAGCAGTGAAAAGGGACAGTATCAGCCCCAGCATTTT
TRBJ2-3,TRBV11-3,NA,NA,CASSLRGNTDTQYF,TGTGCCAGCAGCCTCAGAGGTAACACAGATACGCAGTATTTT
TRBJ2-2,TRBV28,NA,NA,CASSTGTHAGELFF,TGTGCCAGCAGTACCGGGACACACGCCGGGGAGCTGTTTTTT
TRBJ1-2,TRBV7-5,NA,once,CARSLLTGQGYTF,TGTGCCAGAAGCTTACTCACAGGGCAAGGCTACACCTTC
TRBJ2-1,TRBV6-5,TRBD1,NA,CASSYRGTGAYNEQFF,TGTGCCAGCAGTTACCGGGGGACAGGGGCCTACAATGAGCAGTTCTTC
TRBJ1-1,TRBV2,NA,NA,CASSEAAGGEAEAFF,TGTGCCAGCAGTGAAGCGGCGGGGGGCGAGGCTGAAGCTTTCTTT
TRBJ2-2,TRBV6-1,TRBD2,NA,CASSEGGRVGRGTGELFF,TGTGCCAGCAGTGAAGGGGGGAGGGTTGGGAGGGGCACCGGGGAGCTGTTTTTT
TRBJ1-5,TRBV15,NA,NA,CATSRNYDQPQHF,TGTGCCACCAGCAGAAACTACGATCAGCCCCAGCATTTT
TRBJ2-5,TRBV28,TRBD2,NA,CASSLMRREKETQYF,TGTGCCAGCAGTTTAATGCGGCGGGAGAAAGAGACCCAGTACTTC
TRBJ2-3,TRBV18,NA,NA,CASSPPRDLLTDTQYF,TGTGCCAGCTCACCACCGCGGGACTTACTCACAGATACGCAGTATTTT
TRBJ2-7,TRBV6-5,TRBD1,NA,CASSFTGQGFYEQYF,TGTGCCAGCAGCTTCACCGGACAGGGTTTCTACGAGCAGTACTTC
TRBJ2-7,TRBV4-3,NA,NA,CASSQVGGRGRYEQYF,TGCGCCAGCAGCCAAGTTGGGGGCAGGGGACGCTACGAGCAGTACTTC
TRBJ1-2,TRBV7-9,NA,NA,CASSLGQQGYGYTF,TGTGCCAGCAGCTTAGGACAGCAGGGCTATGGCTACACCTTC
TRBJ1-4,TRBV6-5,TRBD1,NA,CASRQGQEFNEKLFF,TGTGCCAGCAGGCAGGGACAGGAGTTTAATGAAAAACTGTTTTTT
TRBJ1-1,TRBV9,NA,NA,CASSAHPEVFEAFF,TGTGCCAGCAGCGCCCATCCCGAGGTTTTCGAAGCTTTCTTT
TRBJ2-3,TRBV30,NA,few,CAWSVSLPNPSTDTQYF,TGTGCCTGGAGTGTTAGTCTCCCGAACCCTAGCACAGATACGCAGTATTTT
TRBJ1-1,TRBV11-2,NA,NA,CASSLDVPTQGPNTEAFF,TGTGCCAGCAGCTTAGACGTCCCGACACAGGGACCGAACACTGAAGCTTTCTTT
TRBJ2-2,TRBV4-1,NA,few,CASSQDKATAPTRPGELFF,TGCGCCAGCAGCCAAGATAAGGCGACAGCCCCTACAAGGCCCGGGGAGCTGTTTTTT
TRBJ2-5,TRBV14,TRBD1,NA,CASSQEDRVQETQYF,TGTGCCAGCAGCCAAGAGGACAGGGTCCAAGAGACCCAGTACTTC
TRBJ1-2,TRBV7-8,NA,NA,CASSLARQGRGYTF,TGTGCCAGCAGCTTAGCCCGGCAGGGTCGTGGCTACACCTTC
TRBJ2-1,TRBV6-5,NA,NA,CASSYSRGGNEQFF,TGTGCCAGCAGTTACTCGAGGGGGGGAAATGAGCAGTTCTTC
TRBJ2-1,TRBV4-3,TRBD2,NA,CASSLEPGLAVSYNEQFF,TGCGCCAGCAGCCTAGAACCGGGACTAGCGGTCTCCTACAATGAGCAGTTCTTC
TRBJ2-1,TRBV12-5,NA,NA,CASGLVRGRTYNEQFF,TGTGCTAGTGGTTTGGTACGGGGGAGGACTTACAATGAGCAGTTCTTC
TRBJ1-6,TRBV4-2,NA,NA,CASSQADRQINSPLHF,TGTGCCAGCAGCCAAGCCGACAGACAAATTAATTCACCCCTCCACTTT
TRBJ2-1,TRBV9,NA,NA,CASSVVEARYNEQFF,TGTGCCAGCAGCGTAGTTGAGGCCCGCTACAATGAGCAGTTCTTC
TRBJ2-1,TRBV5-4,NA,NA,CAYIAEGGDEQFF,TGTGCCTACATAGCGGAAGGGGGGGATGAGCAGTTCTTC
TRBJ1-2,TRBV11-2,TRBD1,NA,CASSPVPLQGFPTYGYTF,TGTGCCAGCAGCCCAGTACCTTTACAGGGGTTCCCCACCTATGGCTACACCTTC
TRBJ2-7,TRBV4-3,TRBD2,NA,CASSQATWTSGGGYEQYF,TGCGCCAGCAGCCAAGCGACTTGGACTAGCGGGGGAGGCTACGAGCAGTACTTC
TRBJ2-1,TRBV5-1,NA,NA,CASSSSLERPYNEQFF,TGCGCCAGCAGCTCCTCACTAGAAAGGCCCTACAATGAGCAGTTCTTC
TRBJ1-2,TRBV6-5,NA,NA,CASRVRGGGNYGYTF,TGTGCCAGCAGGGTCAGGGGAGGGGGAAACTATGGCTACACCTTC
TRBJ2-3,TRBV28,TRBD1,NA,CASRNRGAGPDTQYF,TGTGCCAGCAGAAACAGGGGGGCTGGGCCAGATACGCAGTATTTT